A selection of T cell receptor beta chains follows, all from one sample in a study of immune evolution from preneoplasia to lung adenocarcinoma. TCRdb keeps only in-frame clones here, not all; method: immunoSEQ multiplex PCR. The sample lists 9,000 to 10,000 clones, roughly three quarters seen once, with 10% to 15% in the top ten. Input material: FFPE lung adenocarcinoma in situ tissue. These receptors were taken from a person aged 80 or over with lung adenocarcinoma. The CDR3 runs from the conserved cysteine through the conserved F or W. D genes are given only for firm matches. The size of a clone is reported for some rows only, either as once, few or many, or as a class for expanded clones.

V gene	CDR3 length	D gene	clone size	J gene	CDR3 DNA	CDR3 protein
TRBV7-2	15	TRBD1	-	TRBJ2-1	TGTGCCAGCAGCTATCAGTCCGACAGGGGATACGAGCAGTTCTTC	CASSYQSDRGYEQFF
TRBV4-3	15	-	once	TRBJ2-1	TGCGCCAGCAGCCAAGACACTGGACTTCACAATGAGCAGTTCTTC	CASSQDTGLHNEQFF
TRBV6-6	12	-	-	TRBJ1-1	TGTGCCAGCAGTACCGACACCACTGAAGCTTTCTTT	CASSTDTTEAFF
TRBV6-6	13	-	-	TRBJ2-3	TGTGCCAGCAGGGACGGCGGCACAGATACGCAGTATTTT	CASRDGGTDTQYF
TRBV6-5	14	TRBD2	-	TRBJ2-7	TGTGCCAGCAGCCGATTGACTAGCACCTACGAGCAGTACTTC	CASSRLTSTYEQYF
TRBV6-5	13	-	few	TRBJ2-4	TGTGCCAGCAGTTACACTAGAGAAGACATTCAGTACTTC	CASSYTREDIQYF
TRBV7-8	18	-	-	TRBJ2-3	TGTGCCAGCGGAGTACAGGGCCTCGACTTTGGGGGCACAGATACGCAGTATTTT	CASGVQGLDFGGTDTQYF
TRBV28	14	-	-	TRBJ1-4	TGTGCCAGTTCTGAAGGGGGGATATATGAAAAACTGTTTTTT	CASSEGGIYEKLFF
TRBV18	13	-	once	TRBJ1-5	TGTGCCAGCTCACCGGTTGAAGTAGAGCCCCAGCATTTT	CASSPVEVEPQHF
TRBV18	15	TRBD1	-	TRBJ2-7	TGTGCCAGCTCACCACCGGGACAGGGGACCTACGAGCAGTACTTC	CASSPPGQGTYEQYF
TRBV7-2	14	-	once	TRBJ1-4	TGTGCCAGCAGCCTGGGCCTGGCCGGTGAAAAACTGTTTTTT	CASSLGLAGEKLFF
TRBV4-3	15	-	-	TRBJ1-4	TGCGCCAGCAGCCAAGATTTGGGGGGAGATGAAAAACTGTTTTTT	CASSQDLGGDEKLFF
TRBV28	16	-	-	TRBJ1-4	TGTGCCAGCAGTTTAATCGGCGGGGTCAGTAATGAAAAACTGTTTTTT	CASSLIGGVSNEKLFF
TRBV19	19	TRBD1	-	TRBJ2-4	TGTGCCACCATAGAGGACAGACAGGGGGCGGTTGTCGGCAAAAACATTCAGTACTTC	CATIEDRQGAVVGKNIQYF
TRBV7-9	12	TRBD1	-	TRBJ1-3	TGTGCCAGCAGCCCACAGGGGGGCGCCATATATTTT	CASSPQGGAIYF
TRBV2	11	-	-	TRBJ2-3	TGTGCCTGCAAGTTGCCAGATACGCAGTATTTT	CACKLPDTQYF
TRBV4-3	15	-	-	TRBJ1-2	TGCGCCAGCAGCCAAGTATTGAAACAGGACTATGGCTACACCTTC	CASSQVLKQDYGYTF
TRBV19	13	-	once	TRBJ2-3	TGTGCCAGTAGTATAGGACTAGCAGATACGCAGTATTTT	CASSIGLADTQYF
TRBV18	15	-	few	TRBJ1-5	TGTGCCAGCTCACACGGGGACATCCGAAATCAGCCCCAGCATTTT	CASSHGDIRNQPQHF
TRBV15	14	-	once	TRBJ1-3	TGTGCCACCACCACAGGAACCTCTGGAAACACCATATATTTT	CATTTGTSGNTIYF
TRBV19	16	-	-	TRBJ1-2	TGTGCCAGTAGTATAGATCGGGAGGGCGTTACCTATGGCTACACCTTC	CASSIDREGVTYGYTF
TRBV2	13	-	-	TRBJ2-1	TGTGCCAGCAGTAAAGGGGGTAACAATGAGCAGTTCTTC	CASSKGGNNEQFF
TRBV7-2	16	TRBD1	-	TRBJ2-3	TGTGCCAGTCCGAGGGACAGGGGAGATGGCACAGATACGCAGTATTTT	CASPRDRGDGTDTQYF
TRBV19	14	TRBD2	-	TRBJ2-7	TGTGCCAGTAGTGCCATCACGGTGGGAGGGGAGCAGTACTTC	CASSAITVGGEQYF
TRBV7-3	15	TRBD1	-	TRBJ2-3	TGTGCCAGCAGCTGGGGACAGGCTAGTCGGGATACGCAGTATTTT	CASSWGQASRDTQYF
TRBV9	12	-	-	TRBJ1-2	TGTGCCAGCAGCGGCCCCCCCCCGGGCTACACCTTC	CASSGPPPGYTF
TRBV29-1	12	-	-	TRBJ2-3	TGCAGCGTTGTTGGTACCCAAGATACGCAGTATTTT	CSVVGTQDTQYF
TRBV15	13	-	-	TRBJ2-5	TGTGCCACCGGGGGGCGGGGAGTGGAGATCCAGTACTTC	CATGGRGVEIQYF
TRBV5-4	15	TRBD1	few	TRBJ2-7	TGTGCCAGCAGCCCGGGGACAGGGCTTACCTACGAGCAGTACTTC	CASSPGTGLTYEQYF
TRBV10-3	13	-	-	TRBJ1-2	TGTGCCATTACACCCGATGGCAATTATGGCTACACCTTC	CAITPDGNYGYTF
TRBV7-9	12	-	-	TRBJ1-2	TGTGCCAGCAGCTTGATAGACTATGGCTACACCTTC	CASSLIDYGYTF
TRBV4-3	17	-	-	TRBJ1-1	TGCGCCAGCAGCCAAGATCTTGGGGCGGGGGCCGACACTGAAGCTTTCTTT	CASSQDLGAGADTEAFF